The 12 T cell receptor beta chains below come from one sample, sequenced in a study of T cells and Merkel cell carcinoma outcomes. Sequenced by immunoSEQ multiplex PCR; TCRdb stores in-frame clones only, minus some. This sample has about 19,000 clones; around 80% occur once, and the top ten carry about 3.1%. Sequencing was carried out using tumor tissue from Merkel cell carcinoma. Source of these receptors: a human donor with Merkel cell carcinoma.

This chain uses TRBV15 with TRBJ1-2; D is uncertain. Germline lookup yields CDR1 LNHNV and CDR2 YYDKDF (reference sequence). V lost 0 bases, J lost 3 bases, and 8 bases lay in between. The CDR3 has 14 residues. The CDR3 loop is CATSRDPADYGYTF. CDR3 sequence (DNA): TGTGCCACCAGCAGAGACCCGGCCGACTATGGCTACACCTTC.

This chain connects TRBV7-3 to TRBJ1-2; D may be TRBD1 (6 bases). The germline V gene encodes CDR1 SGHTA and CDR2 FQGTGA. V was shortened by 6 bases and J by 8 bases, with 16 bases between the two germline ends. The CDR3 covers 13 residues. The CDR3 protein is CASSPTGGGGYTF. The CDR3 region has the DNA TGTGCCAGCAGTCCAACGGGTGGGGGCGGCTACACCTTC.

The V gene is TRBV7-2, the J gene TRBJ1-2; 7 nucleotides agree with TRBD1. This CDR3 region has 14 residues. V shed 5 bases and J 0 bases; nucleotides not matched to a gene: 3. Per germline, CDR1 SGHTA and CDR2 FQGNSA. CDR3 residues: CASSRQGANYGYTF. The CDR3 DNA follows: TGTGCCAGCAGCCGACAGGGAGCTAACTATGGCTACACCTTC.

The genes are TRBV4-2 and TRBJ1-1; unclear D gene. The CDR3 runs to 12 residues. Germline V gives CDR1 LGHNA, CDR2 YNFKEQ. V lost 0 bases and J lost 8, with 7 bases in between. CDR3 residues: CASSQEGPEAFF. CDR3 nucleotide sequence: TGTGCCAGCAGCCAAGAGGGCCCAGAAGCTTTCTTT.

The chain uses TRBV5-1 and TRBJ2-1, with a weak D call TRBD2 (6 bases). With 0 bases removed from V and 4 bases from J, the gap between germline ends came to 11 bases. CDR1 is SGHRS, CDR2 YFSETQ, per germline. This CDR3 is 15 amino acids long. The CDR3 protein is CASSLGGVFYNEQFF. The CDR3 bases are TGCGCCAGCAGCTTGGGCGGGGTGTTTTACAATGAGCAGTTCTTC.

There are a few counts of this clone. The chain is built from TRBV7-2 and TRBJ2-5; D is perhaps TRBD1 or TRBD2 (5 bases each). The CDR3 consists of 15 residues. V shed 6 bases and J shed 5 bases, with 19 bases lying between them. The germline V gene has CDR1 SGHTA and CDR2 FQGNSA. CDR3 residues: CASSSQHGAGETQYF. The CDR3 bases are TGTGCCAGCAGTTCTCAGCACGGGGCGGGCGAGACCCAGTACTTC.

The chain is built from TRBV30 and TRBJ1-3; no definite D call. Germline CDR1 GTSNPN, CDR2 SVGIG (reference sequence). The CDR3 is made up of 14 amino acids. V lost 2 bases and J lost 5, with 13 bases in between. The CDR3: CAWSPTDLRNTIYF. CDR3 sequence (DNA): TGTGCCTGGAGTCCCACGGATCTCAGAAACACCATATATTTT.

This sequence joins TRBV20-1 and TRBJ2-3; D remains unclear. Trimming removed 6 bases at V and 5 bases at J, with 6 bases between. This CDR3 region has 10 residues. Germline loops: CDR1 DFQATT, CDR2 SNEGSKA (reference sequence). CDR3 sequence reads: CSALGDTQYF. The CDR3 DNA is TGCAGTGCCCTTGGAGATACGCAGTATTTT.

The J gene is TRBJ1-1, the V gene TRBV5-1; maybe TRBD1 (5 bases). The CDR3 is 12 amino acids. Trimming removed 4 bases at V and 5 bases at J, with 9 bases between. The V gene's germline CDR1 is SGHRS and CDR2 YFSETQ. CDR3 bases: TGCGCCAGCAGCACTGGGGGAACTGAAGCTTTCTTT. This gives the protein CASSTGGTEAFF.

The table lists this clone with a count of one. The rearrangement uses TRBV19 and TRBJ1-1; D may be TRBD1 (6 bases). Trimming took 7 bases from V and 10 from J, leaving 19 bases between them. This CDR3 contains 13 residues. Germline-derived CDR1 and CDR2 are LNHDA and SQIVND (reference sequence). The CDR3 protein is CASMEGATGRAFF. CDR3 nucleotide sequence: TGTGCCAGTATGGAAGGAGCGACAGGACGAGCTTTCTTT. The full variable domain, in which reference TRBV19 and TRBJ1-1 provide the parts outside the CDR3, is DGGITQSPKYLFRKEGQNVTLSCEQNLNHDAMYWYRQDPGQGLRLIYYSQIVNDFQKGDIAEGYSVSREKKESFPLTVTSAQKNPTAFYLCASMEGATGRAFFGQGTRLTVV.

The J gene is TRBJ2-5, the V gene TRBV19; 7 bases are a match to TRBD1. J gave up 4 bases and V 4 bases, and 9 bases lay outside the gene matches. CDR3 size: 15 residues. Per the germline V gene, CDR1 is LNHDA and CDR2 is SQIVND (reference sequence). CDR3 amino acids: CASSSDRAYRETQYF. The CDR3 DNA follows: TGTGCCAGTAGTAGTGACAGGGCCTACCGAGAGACCCAGTACTTC.

This chain links TRBV6-6 with TRBJ2-1; D gene uncertain. Germline V gene data show CDR1 as MNHNY and CDR2 as SVGAGI (reference sequence). Trimming stripped 4 bases from V and 4 bases from J, with 5 bases between. This CDR3 is built from 12 residues. This CDR3 is CASSSGYNEQFF. The CDR3 DNA is TGTGCCAGCAGTTCTGGTTACAATGAGCAGTTCTTC.